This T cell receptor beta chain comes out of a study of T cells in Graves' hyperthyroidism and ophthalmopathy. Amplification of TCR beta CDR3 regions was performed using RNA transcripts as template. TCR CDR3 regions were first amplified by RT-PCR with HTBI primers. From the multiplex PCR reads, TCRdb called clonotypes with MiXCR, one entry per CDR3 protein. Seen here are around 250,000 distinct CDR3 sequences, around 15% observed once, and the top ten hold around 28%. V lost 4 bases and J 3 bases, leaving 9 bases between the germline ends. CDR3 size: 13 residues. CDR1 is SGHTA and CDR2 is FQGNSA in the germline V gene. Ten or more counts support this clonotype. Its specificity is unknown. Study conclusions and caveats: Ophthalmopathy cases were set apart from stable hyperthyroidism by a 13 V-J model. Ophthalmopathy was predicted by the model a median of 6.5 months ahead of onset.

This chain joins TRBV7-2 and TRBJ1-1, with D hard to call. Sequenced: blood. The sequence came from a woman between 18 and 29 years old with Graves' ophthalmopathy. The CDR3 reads CASSSRRYTEAFF. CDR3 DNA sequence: TGTGCCAGCAGCTCAAGAAGGTACACTGAAGCTTTCTTT.